This is a list of T cell receptor beta chains from one sample in a study of blood T cell repertoires in COVID-19. Repertoires were generated with immunoSEQ multiplex PCR, while TCRdb's copy carries only in-frame clones and drops some. The data contain about 220,000 clones, about 83% of them singletons. The sequenced sample was PBMCs or T cells enriched from blood (not recorded which). The origin of the receptors is a woman between 45 and 60 years old who had been exposed to COVID-19. The CDR3 runs from the conserved cysteine through the conserved F or W. D genes are given only for firm matches. Where a row states a size, it is once, few, many or the class of an expanded clone; other rows omit it.

- | - | TRBJ1-1 | TRBV3-1/TRBV3-2 | CASSQGQSEAFF | TGTGCCAGCAGCCAAGGGCAATCTGAAGCTTTCTTT
few | TRBD1 | TRBJ1-2 | TRBV27 | CASRNRGDGGYTF | TGTGCCAGCAGAAACAGGGGAGATGGAGGCTACACCTTC
- | - | TRBJ2-7 | TRBV2 | CASSRGQIYEQYF | TGTGCCAGCAGCCGAGGACAGATCTACGAGCAGTACTTC
- | TRBD1 | TRBJ2-7 | TRBV25-1 | CASSEPGTGGREQYF | TGTGCCAGCAGTGAACCCGGGACAGGGGGCCGCGAGCAGTACTTC
- | TRBD1 | TRBJ2-3 | TRBV7-2 | CASSPGDRERDTQYF | TGTGCCAGCAGCCCCGGGGACAGGGAGCGAGATACGCAGTATTTT
- | TRBD1 | TRBJ2-2 | TRBV5-1 | CASSLSGQVYTGELFF | TGCGCCAGCAGCTTGTCCGGACAGGTATACACCGGGGAGCTGTTTTTT
- | TRBD2 | TRBJ2-5 | TRBV20-1 | CSASFGGAGETQYF | TGCAGTGCTAGTTTCGGGGGGGCTGGAGAGACCCAGTACTTC
- | - | TRBJ1-2 | TRBV18 | CASSPIGGGYTF | TGTGCCAGCTCACCGATCGGGGGTGGCTACACCTTC
- | - | TRBJ1-3 | TRBV6-5 | CASSPGSSGNTIYF | TGTGCCAGCAGCCCCGGGTCCTCTGGAAACACCATATATTTT
- | - | TRBJ2-1 | TRBV7-2 | CASSLGRGSYNEQFF | TGTGCCAGCAGCTTAGGGAGGGGCTCCTACAATGAGCAGTTCTTC
- | - | TRBJ2-5 | TRBV5-5 | CASSLGGQRGETQYF | TGTGCCAGCAGCTTAGGGGGTCAAAGGGGGGAGACCCAGTACTTC
- | TRBD2 | TRBJ2-1 | TRBV12-3/TRBV12-4 | CASSWGGGLKQFF | TGTGCCAGCAGTTGGGGGGGAGGGCTTAAGCAGTTCTTC
- | TRBD2 | TRBJ2-5 | TRBV9 | CASSVGLAGVEETQYF | TGTGCCAGCAGCGTGGGGCTAGCGGGGGTGGAAGAGACCCAGTACTTC
- | TRBD1 | TRBJ1-2 | TRBV5-4 | CASSQGQGSSVRGYTF | TGTGCCAGCAGCCAGGGACAGGGGAGTTCAGTCCGGGGCTACACCTTC
- | - | TRBJ1-1 | TRBV3-1/TRBV3-2 | CASSPRDNMNTEAFF | TGTGCCAGCAGCCCTAGAGATAACATGAACACTGAAGCTTTCTTT
few | - | TRBJ1-5 | TRBV3-1/TRBV3-2 | CASSQAGSNQPQHF | TGTGCCAGCAGCCAGGCAGGGAGCAATCAGCCCCAGCATTTT
few | - | TRBJ1-6 | TRBV6-2/TRBV6-3 | CASSSETENSPLHF | TGTGCCAGCAGTTCTGAAACAGAGAATTCACCCCTCCACTTT
- | TRBD1 | TRBJ1-2 | TRBV5-1 | CASSLNLGQVGGYTF | TGCGCCAGCAGCTTAAACCTGGGACAGGTCGGAGGCTACACCTTC
few | - | TRBJ1-5 | TRBV19 | CASSIPPADRPQHF | TGTGCCAGTAGTATTCCACCGGCGGATAGGCCCCAGCATTTT
once | TRBD1 | TRBJ2-1 | TRBV12-3/TRBV12-4 | CASSEGQVNEQFF | TGTGCCAGCAGTGAGGGACAGGTAAATGAGCAGTTCTTC
- | - | TRBJ2-7 | TRBV29-1 | CSVVRGSEQYF | TGCAGCGTGGTAAGGGGGAGCGAGCAGTACTTC
- | - | TRBJ1-1 | TRBV10-3 | CAISERGTEAFF | TGTGCCATCAGTGAACGGGGGACTGAAGCTTTCTTT
- | TRBD1 | TRBJ2-4 | TRBV10-3 | CAISSGTGMGIQYF | TGTGCCATCAGCTCCGGGACAGGGATGGGCATTCAGTACTTC
- | - | TRBJ2-1 | TRBV24-1 | CATSGRGGASYNEQFF | TGTGCCACCAGTGGGCGAGGTGGAGCTTCCTACAATGAGCAGTTCTTC
- | - | TRBJ1-2 | TRBV16 | CASSSRADGYTF | TGTGCCAGCAGCTCACGAGCGGATGGCTACACCTTC
- | - | TRBJ1-1 | TRBV6-5 | CASSYSHWTVNTEAFF | TGTGCCAGCAGTTACTCCCACTGGACAGTGAACACTGAAGCTTTCTTT
- | - | TRBJ2-5 | TRBV19 | CASSIGLQETQYF | TGTGCCAGTAGTATTGGGCTCCAAGAGACCCAGTACTTC
- | TRBD1 | TRBJ1-3 | TRBV10-3 | CATLRGQGSGNTIYF | TGTGCCACACTCCGAGGACAGGGATCCGGAAACACCATATATTTT
few | - | TRBJ1-5 | TRBV7-2 | CASSSYRGGNQPQHF | TGTGCCAGCAGCTCGTACCGGGGGGGCAATCAGCCCCAGCATTTT
- | TRBD2 | TRBJ2-7 | TRBV2 | CASSEVSGIPLTSREQYF | TGTGCCAGCAGTGAAGTTAGCGGGATACCATTAACGAGCCGCGAGCAGTACTTC
- | - | TRBJ1-6 | TRBV7-8 | CASSIREFWTEGSYNSPLHF | TGTGCCAGCAGCATTAGAGAATTTTGGACAGAAGGCTCCTATAATTCACCCCTCCACTTT
few | - | TRBJ1-1 | TRBV3-1/TRBV3-2 | CASSSVETEAFF | TGTGCCAGCAGCTCGGTTGAAACTGAAGCTTTCTTT
- | - | TRBJ1-1 | TRBV5-1 | CASSLTGWDTEAFF | TGCGCCAGCAGCTTAACAGGGTGGGACACTGAAGCTTTCTTT
- | - | TRBJ1-1 | TRBV20-1 | CSAQGTEAFF | TGCAGTGCTCAGGGAACTGAAGCTTTCTTT
- | - | TRBJ1-3 | TRBV18 | CASHSGNSGNTIYF | TGTGCCAGCCACAGCGGCAACTCTGGAAACACCATATATTTT
- | - | TRBJ1-1 | TRBV5-4 | CASSLNRYTEAFF | TGTGCCAGCAGCCTCAACAGGTACACTGAAGCTTTCTTT
- | - | TRBJ1-1 | TRBV5-1 | CASSLGGGRNTEAFF | TGCGCCAGCAGCTTGGGTGGTGGCCGCAACACTGAAGCTTTCTTT
- | - | TRBJ2-3 | TRBV29-1 | CSVVDAASTDTQYF | TGCAGCGTTGTTGATGCAGCGAGCACAGATACGCAGTATTTT
- | - | TRBJ1-6 | TRBV2 | CASIPSRAENSPLHF | TGTGCCAGCATCCCCTCGAGGGCGGAAAATTCACCCCTCCACTTT
- | - | TRBJ1-1 | TRBV7-8 | CASSLSGGWTEAFF | TGTGCCAGCAGCTTATCGGGGGGCTGGACTGAAGCTTTCTTT
- | - | TRBJ1-2 | TRBV11-2 | CASSLVGQGSYGYTF | TGTGCCAGCAGCTTAGTAGGGCAGGGCAGCTATGGCTACACCTTC
- | TRBD1 | TRBJ1-5 | TRBV2 | CASRKDRVEPQHF | TGTGCCAGCAGGAAGGACAGGGTTGAGCCCCAGCATTTT
- | TRBD1 | TRBJ1-5 | TRBV4-1 | CASSQVDRASQPQHF | TGCGCCAGCAGCCAAGTTGACAGGGCAAGTCAGCCCCAGCATTTT
- | - | TRBJ2-2 | TRBV4-3 | CASSQVGGNTGELFF | TGCGCCAGCAGCCAAGTCGGGGGAAACACCGGGGAGCTGTTTTTT
- | - | TRBJ2-4 | TRBV15 | CATSSGEARAKNIQYF | TGTGCCACCAGCAGTGGGGAGGCTCGGGCCAAAAACATTCAGTACTTC
- | TRBD1 | TRBJ2-1 | TRBV5-4 | CASSLGQGASYNEQFF | TGTGCCAGCAGCCTGGGACAGGGGGCATCCTACAATGAGCAGTTCTTC
few | TRBD1 | TRBJ1-1 | TRBV28 | CASSHNRGLFTEAFF | TGTGCCAGCAGCCACAACAGGGGGCTTTTCACTGAAGCTTTCTTT
- | - | TRBJ2-6 | TRBV5-1 | CASSLGGPGANVLTF | TGCGCCAGCAGCTTGGGAGGCCCTGGGGCCAACGTCCTGACTTTC
- | - | TRBJ2-2 | TRBV27 | CASSPRTANTGELFF | TGTGCCAGCAGTCCGAGGACAGCGAACACCGGGGAGCTGTTTTTT
once | - | TRBJ1-2 | TRBV7-2 | CASSPDPLSGYGYTF | TGTGCCAGCAGCCCCGACCCCCTATCGGGCTATGGCTACACCTTC
- | - | TRBJ2-1 | TRBV19 | CASSTVTGADYNEQFF | TGTGCCAGTAGTACTGTGACGGGAGCCGACTACAATGAGCAGTTCTTC
- | TRBD1 | TRBJ1-2 | TRBV5-4 | CASSLPPGAGTGRGYTF | TGTGCCAGCAGCTTGCCCCCTGGGGCCGGGACAGGGCGCGGCTACACCTTC
- | - | TRBJ1-5 | TRBV10-3 | CAISESGATNNQPQHF | TGTGCCATCAGTGAGTCAGGGGCTACCAACAATCAGCCCCAGCATTTT
- | - | TRBJ1-1 | TRBV7-9 | CASSLDSDTEAFF | TGTGCCAGCAGCCTGGACAGCGACACTGAAGCTTTCTTT
- | - | TRBJ1-1 | TRBV18 | CASSPSSGGTEAFF | TGTGCCAGCTCACCGAGCTCCGGGGGCACTGAAGCTTTCTTT
- | - | TRBJ1-1 | TRBV27 | CASSFRGRPPNTEAFF | TGTGCCAGCAGTTTTCGAGGCCGACCACCGAACACTGAAGCTTTCTTT